The clone carrying this T cell receptor (beta chain) was seen only a few times. This sample was taken from a study of blood T cell repertoires in COVID-19. There are 14 residues in the CDR3. Trimming removed 3 bases at V and 4 bases at J, with 11 bases between. CDR1 SNHLY and CDR2 FYNNEI come from the germline V gene. The method was immunoSEQ multiplex PCR; TCRdb's version includes in-frame clones alone and lacks a portion of them. The sample records more than 250,000 clones, 80% to 90% being singletons. This sequence joins TRBV2 and TRBJ2-3; possibly TRBD2 for D (5 bases). The sequenced sample consisted of PBMCs or T cells enriched from blood (not recorded which). The TCR originated in a woman in her thirties who had recovered from COVID-19. The CDR3 DNA reads TGTGCCAGCAGTGAGTTGTCTAGCCCAGATACGCAGTATTTT. The encoded protein is CASSELSSPDTQYF.